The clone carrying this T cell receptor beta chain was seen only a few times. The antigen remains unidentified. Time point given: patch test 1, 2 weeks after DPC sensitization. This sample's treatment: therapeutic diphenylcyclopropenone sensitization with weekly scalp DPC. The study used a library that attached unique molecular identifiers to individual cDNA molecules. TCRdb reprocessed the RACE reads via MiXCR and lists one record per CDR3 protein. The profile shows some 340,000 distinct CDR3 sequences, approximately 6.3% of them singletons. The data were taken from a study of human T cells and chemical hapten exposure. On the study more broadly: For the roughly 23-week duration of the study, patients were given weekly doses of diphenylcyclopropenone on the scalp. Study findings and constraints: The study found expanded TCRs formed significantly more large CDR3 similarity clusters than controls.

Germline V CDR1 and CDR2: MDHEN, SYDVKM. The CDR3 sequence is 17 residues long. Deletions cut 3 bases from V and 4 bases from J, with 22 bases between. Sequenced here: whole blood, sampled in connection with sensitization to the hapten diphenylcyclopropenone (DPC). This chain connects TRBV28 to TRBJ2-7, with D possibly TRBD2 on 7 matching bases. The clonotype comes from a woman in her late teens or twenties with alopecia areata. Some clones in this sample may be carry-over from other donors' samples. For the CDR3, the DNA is TGTGCCAGCAGTTTTGGGGGGGGCGGCGTATTGTTGTACGAGCAGTACTTC. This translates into CASSFGGGGVLLYEQYF.